The clone carrying this TCR beta chain showed up just a few times. Germline V gene sequence: CDR1 SNHLY, CDR2 FYNNEI. This CDR3 has 14 residues. V dropped 5 bases and J dropped 7 bases, with 18 bases sitting between them. Any patient presenting with uncontrolled infection, other autoimmune disease, pregnancy or lactation was left out. Authors of the study amplified TCR beta CDR3 regions from RNA transcripts. Researchers ran a first-round RT-PCR on the TCR CDR3 using the HTBI primer set. TCRdb recomputed calls from the multiplex PCR reads with MiXCR, one row per CDR3 protein. The sample lists fewer than 650,000 distinct CDR3 sequences; around 14% were seen once. This sample stems from a study of T cells in Graves' hyperthyroidism and ophthalmopathy. About the study: Blood from the periphery was taken at initial diagnosis, before any treatment.

Sequencing input: blood. The receptor was derived from a woman in her 30s with Graves' hyperthyroidism that later progressed to Graves' ophthalmopathy. The J gene is TRBJ2-7, the V gene TRBV2; D perhaps matches TRBD1 (5 bases). CDR3 nucleotide sequence: TGTGCCAGCAGTTTAAGGCAGGGCTTATGGGAGCAGTACTTC. The encoded protein is CASSLRQGLWEQYF.